One sample yielded the 4 T cell receptor beta chains listed below, sequenced in a study of radiotherapy plus CTLA-4 blockade in lung cancer. Using immunoSEQ multiplex PCR, the repertoire was profiled, and TCRdb retains in-frame clones only, with some absent. Of some 15,000 clones listed, approximately 75% are singletons. The sample in question was peripheral blood, obtained from a patient treated with radiotherapy plus ipilimumab. These receptors came from a human donor with non-small cell lung cancer whose response to radiotherapy plus ipilimumab could not be evaluated.

J is TRBJ1-6 and V is TRBV7-2, with 7 bases lining up with TRBD1. The CDR3 runs 18 residues. Germline V gene data show CDR1 as SGHTA and CDR2 as FQGNSA. J was trimmed by 0 bases and V by 4 bases; bases with no gene match: 9. This CDR3 reads CASSSLGGRGSYNSPLHF. DNA for the CDR3: TGTGCCAGCAGCTCCCTAGGGGGCCGGGGCTCCTATAATTCACCCCTCCACTTT. Using reference TRBV7-2 and TRBJ1-6 for the parts outside the CDR3, the full variable domain is GAGVSQSPSNKVTEKGKDVELRCDPISGHTALYWYRQSLGQGLEFLIYFQGNSAPDKSGLPSDRFSAERTGGSVSTLTIQRTQQEDSAVYLCASSSLGGRGSYNSPLHFGNGTRLTVT.

The chain joins TRBV6-1 to TRBJ1-5, with 10 bases identical to TRBD1. From germline, CDR1 is MNHNS and CDR2 SASEGT. This CDR3 has 15 residues. After removal of 6 bases from V and 7 bases from J, the junction contained 9 bases not matched to a gene. CDR3 DNA sequence: TGTGCCAGCAGCCCCGGGACAGGGGTGGGCCAGCCCCAGCATTTT. Encoded protein: CASSPGTGVGQPQHF.

V usage is TRBV11-3 and J usage is TRBJ2-3; the D gene is possibly TRBD2 (7 bases). V was clipped by 1 base and J by 0 bases, with 11 bases between them. Germline V CDR1 and CDR2: SGHNT, YENEEA. The CDR3 has 16 residues. In DNA, the CDR3 is TGTGCCAGCAGCTTAGGGAGGGGGGGCAGCACAGATACGCAGTATTTT. Protein product: CASSLGRGGSTDTQYF. Supplemented by reference TRBV11-3 and TRBJ2-3, the full variable domain reads EAGVVQSPRYKIIEKKQPVAFWCNPISGHNTLYWYLQNLGQGPELLIRYENEEAVDDSQLPKDRFSAERLKGVDSTLKIQPAELGDSAVYLCASSLGRGGSTDTQYFGPGTRLTVL.

The rearrangement joins TRBV7-2 to TRBJ2-3; the match to TRBD1 covers 7 bases. V trimming: 0 bases; J trimming: 5 bases; junction bases outside the gene matches: 5. CDR3 length equals 15 residues. The germline gives CDR1 SGHTA, CDR2 FQGNSA. DNA for the CDR3: TGTGCCAGCAGCTTAGCGTCAGGGGGATTAGATACGCAGTATTTT. This sequence encodes CASSLASGGLDTQYF.